This T cell receptor beta chain was documented in a study of cytomegalovirus exposure and HLA in healthy donors (dated by TCRdb to between 2016 and 2019). In terms of the full investigation: In an earlier analysis of 587 of the donors, under 300 Gb of sequence data and about 110 million unique TCR beta sequences from roughly 200 million T cells were reported. HLA typing included class I and class II loci at four-digit resolution. Rather than drawing on any new phenotypic data, the later analysis identified candidate immune exposures from TCR beta sequences and the way those sequences occurred across donors. In a later analysis, previously published TCR beta repertoires from several hundred donors were re-analyzed and high-resolution HLA genotyping was added so that TCR occurrence patterns could be studied. The study combined high-throughput TCR immunosequencing, statistical association of individual TCRs with disease status, and machine learning to predict cytomegalovirus infection status. Donor age, sex, ethnicity and CMV serostatus were collected together with the repertoire data. The study was designed to test whether signatures of past pathogen exposure could be identified by cataloging public T cell receptors. On average, over 200,000 unique TCR beta nucleotide sequences were sequenced per donor among a few hundred genotyped donors of the cohort, with roughly 18% of those sequences being non-productive. Using immunosequencing, the study profiled T cell repertoires from fewer than 850 subjects and related those repertoires to cytomegalovirus serostatus. In an earlier analysis of several hundred of the donors, high-throughput TCR beta sequencing was used to judge whether each TCR beta V gene segment behaved as functional or pseudogenic. A separate validation cohort of 100 to 150 different subjects was used in addition to the 666-subject first cohort. All discovery cohort repertoires had been generated using a single sequencing platform. Typing coverage differed by locus: A, B, C, DRB1 and DQB1 were typed in roughly 620-640 donors, DQA1 in 500 to 550, DPA1 in some 600, and DPB1 in 450 to 490. Genome-wide SNP genotypes for about 65% of the 666 donors were used in a later genetic analysis, which treated that subset as a discovery cohort. An early release that covered about 600 HLA-typed donors contained 250 to 350 gigabases of sequencing data and tens of millions of unique TCR sequences. Roughly 5 DR-DQ haplotypes were handled as single units for association and clustering, since linkage in the cohort was strong. The genetic ancestry cluster associated with self-reported Caucasian donors included roughly 84% of the 350 to 500 genotyped donors. The study at large found these results: A later genetic analysis associated a missense DCLRE1C variant with V-gene and J-gene trimming of TCR beta chains, and an independent cohort replicated the association. An earlier analysis of approximately 540 of the donors showed that most TCR beta V segments appeared in productive rearrangements either about 87% or about 30% of the time, which broadly matched IMGT annotations. At a false discovery rate of 0.05, a later analysis linked fewer than 20,000 TCR beta sequences to specific HLA alleles. The only immune exposure information available for the cohort was CMV serostatus. In vitro tests confirmed that three of the cytomegalovirus-associated TCR beta chains recognize cytomegalovirus antigens. A cluster of highly shared sequence variants was judged likely to be a technical artifact of the sequencing pipeline. In a later analysis, HLA-associated TCR beta chains showed more clonal expansion and lower generation probabilities than non-associated chains that were equally common. According to the authors, the approach could potentially be generalized to other disease states and immunological phenotypes. Cytomegalovirus status was reported to be diagnosed by the classifier with high specificity and sensitivity in both the original and validation cohorts. In the study, about 150 TCR beta chains were listed as associated with cytomegalovirus. In a later analysis, TCR association rates were found to vary across HLA loci, with the most associated TCRs seen for DRB1 alleles and the fewest for HLA-C alleles. HLA typing was unavailable for some donors at each locus, so association tests used only the typed subset. Roughly uniform sequencing depth across donors was assumed in presence/absence analyses, although this assumption may not hold. Correlated functional status among segregating V segments might reflect linkage disequilibrium, but an unknown experimental factor could not be ruled out. Some IMGT-functional V segments, including TRBV6-2 and TRBV6-3, could not be told apart with the 87-base-pair reads, so those segments were excluded. The earlier analysis of 587 of the donors excluded about 16 rarely observed V segments, including chromosome 9 orphons, because counts were too low. In a later genetic analysis, fewer N-insertions in productive TCRs were reported among donors in an Asian-associated ancestry cluster than the approximately 630-donor mean. A further reported finding was that TCR beta sequences accurately predicted the HLA-A and HLA-B alleles for most subjects in the first cohort. Most TCR sequences were observed very rarely across donors, whereas some public TCRs were present in many individuals. According to a later analysis, most CMV-associated TCR beta chains appeared to be HLA-restricted, and the HLA associations seemed to be driven largely by CMV exposure. Several of the top co-occurrence clusters appeared to be linked to parvovirus B19, influenza, CMV and Epstein-Barr virus, according to a later analysis. The cohort was sequenced for TCR beta chains only, and without alpha or paired-chain data the features that could be detected were limited. Assigning TCR associations to individual alleles was difficult when HLA alleles, especially DR and DQ, strongly co-occurred.

The library was obtained by the immunoSEQ multiplex PCR assay. The multiplex PCR relied on a mix of 60 forward primers for TCR Vbeta segments and 13 reverse primers for TCR Jbeta segments. The CDR3 region of rearranged TCR beta genes was amplified from genomic DNA with a multiplex PCR assay. The amplified TCR beta libraries were sequenced on the Illumina HiSeq System as 87-base-pair reads. The authors' analysis ran thus. Across the roughly 600 repertoires, a later analysis counted tens of millions of unique TCR beta chains, around 10 million of which were shared by at least two donors. A nearest-neighbor algorithm error-corrected the raw reads and collapsed the reads into unique sequences, merging closely related sequences to remove PCR and sequencing errors. To assign V, D and J gene segments, CDR3 sequences were aligned to IMGT reference sequences. For a sequence to be retained, a match of at least six nucleotides was required to both a V gene segment and a J gene segment. Rearrangements were called productive when the CDR3 lacked stop codons and stayed in frame with V and J; all others were non-productive. Following IMGT convention, CDR3 was defined as the stretch from the second conserved V-encoded cysteine up to the conserved J-encoded phenylalanine. The earlier analysis of more than 450 of the donors excluded sequences that lacked an unambiguous match to a single V gene segment. An earlier analysis of approximately 590 of the donors classified V segments as functional when productive rearrangements were above 56.7% and as segregating when the standard deviation between donors was above 5%. To diagnose cytomegalovirus status from the catalog of TCR beta chain sequences, a statistical classification framework was built. In a later analysis, V and J genes were assigned by comparing TCR nucleotide sequences against IMGT/GENE-DB human TR gene sequences. The TCRdist pipeline was used in a later analysis to assign CDR3 sequences and most-parsimonious VDJ recombination scenarios. In a later analysis, every TCR beta chain was defined by the combination of its CDR3 amino acid sequence and its V-gene family, and reads without a unique V-gene family were dropped. A later analysis removed 500 to 600 highly shared, low-generation-probability nucleotide sequences to deal with suspected cross-contamination and a sequencing artifact. In a later analysis, a clonal expansion index was calculated for each public chain from normalized within-repertoire ranks of inferred template counts. In a later analysis, generation probabilities were computed using a VDJ recombination model fitted to out-of-frame rearrangements, and the results were checked against IGoR. A later analysis scored TCR-TCR, TCR-HLA and TCR-CMV co-occurrence with hypergeometric tests, applying a repertoire-size bias correction to TCR pairs. To estimate false discovery rates, a later analysis permuted the HLA or CMV assignments 20 times. In a later analysis, co-occurring TCRs were grouped using DBSCAN, and TCRdist sequence similarity was added for clustering within HLA-allele-positive subsets. Co-occurrence clustering excluded repertoires with fewer than 30,000 or more than 120,000 public chains, plus five with anomalous nucleotide sharing. TCRdb mirrors the immuneACCESS table, restricted to in-frame sequences. Some clones are absent from its copies; in checked studies, under half trace to an unresolved V gene, and the reason for the others is unknown. V, J and clone size are taken as reported in that table, and D and trimming were inferred from the DNA itself. The sample table shows under 200,000 clones, and under 85% are seen once. Clones ranked in the top ten supply 4.5% to 5.5% of the sample.

The CDR3 measures 15 amino acids from cysteine to phenylalanine. Just CDR3 DNA is preserved here, 45 bases in frame from base 1. CDR1 LNHDA and CDR2 SQIVND were looked up in the germline V gene (reference sequence). Relative to germline, V is missing 5 bases and J is missing 4 bases, with 6 bases of the junction outside any gene match. The cohort comprised fewer than 750 healthy bone marrow donors. At the time of sampling, all cohort members were nominally healthy, though unrecorded immune exposures were likely present. The donor was CMV seropositive and belonged to the group of about 290 seropositive cohort members. Each donor provided a peripheral blood sample, and peripheral blood mononuclear cells were used for TCR beta sequencing. Genomic DNA extraction from the blood cell samples was performed with the Qiagen DNeasy Blood Extraction Kit. Details on this clone: The target of this receptor is not known. No much larger clone is present one base from it, and per-base qualities are unavailable.

This clonotype was obtained from a woman under 30 in good health and CMV-seropositive. The rearrangement combines TRBV19 with TRBJ1-3; TRBD1 lines up with 9 middle nucleotides. Material for sequencing was PBMCs. The CDR3 is CASSPGTGSGNTIYF. The DNA sequence reads TGTGCCAGTAGTCCCGGGACAGGGTCAGGAAACACCATATATTTT.